The source of this T cell receptor (beta chain) is a study of long-term antiretroviral therapy in people with HIV. Inclusion required at least two post-ART and at least one pre-ART PBMC samples. In the United States, treatment was given to all participants with HIV. In each sample, roughly 0.9-10 million cryopreserved PBMC were present before DNA extraction. This was the immunoSEQ v3.0 assay at survey level. The assay was immunoSEQ multiplex PCR, and TCRdb's table has in-frame clones only and misses some. The data contain some 15,000 clones, around 82% of them singletons. Notes on the study in general: From the mid-2000s to the late 2010s, blood was obtained, possibly while participants received older ART regimens.

As for this clone: Its target is unknown.

The TCR comes from a middle-aged man with HIV. Sequencing was performed on unsorted PBMCs, taken 3.1 years after starting antiretroviral therapy.

CDR3 amino acids: CAISESPTPEAFF. CDR3 sequence (DNA): TGTGCCATCAGTGAGTCCCCAACCCCAGAAGCTTTCTTT. This chain connects TRBV10-3 to TRBJ1-1; D uncertain. Trimming removed 0 bases at V and 8 bases at J, with 10 bases between. Germline lookup yields CDR1 ENHRY and CDR2 SYGVKD. CDR3 size: 13 residues.